This passage covers 11 T cell receptor beta chains from one sample sequenced in a study of early T cells in non-severe SARS-CoV-2 infection. TCRdb recomputed calls from the 5' RACE reads with MiXCR, one row per CDR3 protein. The sample has some 57,000 distinct CDR3 sequences, roughly 5.9% seen once; the top ten hold roughly 7%. Material for sequencing was whole blood. Receptors were obtained from an adult who was a healthcare worker with PCR-confirmed SARS-CoV-2 infection or an uninfected control (not recorded which).

Ten or more counts support this clonotype. The chain employs TRBV29-1 and TRBJ1-4, with D perhaps matching TRBD1 (5 bases). There are 11 residues in the CDR3. V was shortened by 6 bases and J by 8 bases, with 10 bases between the two germline ends. Germline assignment: CDR1 SQVTM and CDR2 ANQGSEA. CDR3: CSVGTVEKLFF. DNA for the CDR3: TGCAGCGTCGGGACGGTCGAAAAACTGTTTTTT.

At least ten counts were recorded for this clonotype. The J gene is TRBJ2-5, the V gene TRBV4-3; perhaps TRBD2 as D (5 bases). The CDR3 runs 13 residues. Germline CDR1 reads LGHNA; CDR2 reads YSLEER. Trimming cost V 5 bases and J 2 bases, with 9 bases left between them. CDR3 region: CASSSGLQETQYF. CDR3 coding DNA: TGCGCCAGCAGCTCCGGACTTCAAGAGACCCAGTACTTC.

This clonotype showed up many times. The chain employs TRBV29-1 and TRBJ2-7; the D is unclear. With 4 bases removed from V and 6 bases from J, the gap between germline ends came to 16 bases. The germline CDR1 and CDR2 sequences are SQVTM and ANQGSEA. This CDR3 contains 13 residues. As DNA, the CDR3 is TGCAGCGTTGCTACCCACGGTTTAGCCGAGCAGTACTTC. This encodes CSVATHGLAEQYF.

This clonotype came up many times. This sequence joins TRBV7-9 and TRBJ2-7; tentatively, D is TRBD1 or TRBD2 (5 bases each). The CDR3 consists of 17 residues. Germline V gene data show CDR1 as SEHNR and CDR2 as FQNEAQ (reference sequence). The V gene lost 4 bases and the J gene lost 1 base, with 20 bases spanning the gap. CDR3 sequence: CASSSIGGSQGSYEQYF. The CDR3, as DNA: TGTGCCAGCAGCTCTATAGGCGGGTCGCAGGGATCCTACGAGCAGTACTTC.

This clonotype was seen many times. The chain has TRBV9 and TRBJ2-5; weak D call: TRBD2 (6 bases). Per the germline V gene, CDR1 is SGDLS and CDR2 is YYNGEE. Trimming left V 0 bases short and J 0 bases short, with 9 bases between. This CDR3 is 15 amino acids long. CDR3 residues: CASSVGAGNQETQYF. DNA for the CDR3: TGTGCCAGCAGCGTAGGGGCGGGGAACCAAGAGACCCAGTACTTC.

This clonotype was recorded at least ten times. The CDR3 loop reads CASSVRDSRGSPLHF. In nucleotides, the CDR3 is TGTGCCAGCAGTGTCCGGGACAGCCGAGGATCACCCCTCCACTTT. The rearrangement joins TRBV27 to TRBJ1-6; 7 bases align to TRBD1. Germline lookup yields CDR1 MNHEY and CDR2 SMNVEV (reference sequence). The CDR3 has 15 amino acids. V shed 5 bases, J shed 10 bases, and the junction held 11 bases outside the gene matches.

The sample holds a few counts of this clonotype. This sequence joins TRBV20-1 and TRBJ2-7, with 14 bases identical to TRBD2. The junction had 4 bases not matched to a gene; V was cut back by 5 bases and J by 4 bases. This CDR3 is 14 amino acids long. Germline loops: CDR1 DFQATT, CDR2 SNEGSKA (reference sequence). The CDR3 reads CSASRLAGGYEQYF. In nucleotides, the CDR3 is TGCAGTGCTTCCCGACTAGCGGGAGGGTACGAGCAGTACTTC.

This clonotype was seen ten or more times. The J gene is TRBJ2-7, the V gene TRBV28; D may be TRBD2 (7 bases). V shed 8 bases and J shed 5 bases, with 19 bases lying between them. The CDR3 runs to 14 residues. CDR1 and CDR2 from the germline V gene are MDHEN and SYDVKM. The CDR3 sequence is CASVRGGIGNEQYF. The CDR3 DNA sequence: TGTGCCAGCGTTAGGGGGGGTATTGGAAACGAGCAGTACTTC.

This clonotype was detected many times. This chain connects TRBV11-2 to TRBJ1-5; TRBD1 aligns across 8 bases. Germline CDR1 reads SGHAT; CDR2 reads FQNNGV. The trim removed 3 bases at V and 1 base at J, leaving 5 bases unmatched. There are 16 residues in the CDR3. The CDR3 DNA reads as TGTGCCAGCAGCTTCTGGACAGGGCAGAGCAATCAGCCCCAGCATTTT. The encoded protein is CASSFWTGQSNQPQHF.

This clonotype was seen ten or more times. V is TRBV12-3 or TRBV12-4 and J is TRBJ2-1, with D hard to call. The CDR3 consists of 12 residues. Trimming took off 5 bases at V and 8 bases at J, with 10 bases between the two ends. CDR3 loop: CASSPSLYEQFF. The CDR3 bases are TGTGCCAGCAGTCCTTCCCTTTATGAGCAGTTCTTC.

At least ten counts were recorded for this clonotype. The chain couples TRBV25-1 to TRBJ1-2; no firm D call. The CDR3 has 12 residues. CDR1 is MGHDK, CDR2 SYGVNS, per germline. Trimming shortened V by 5 bases and J by 8 bases, and 12 bases separated the two germline ends. This chain's CDR3 is CASSNQGKGYTF. The DNA of the CDR3 is TGTGCCAGCAGTAACCAAGGAAAAGGCTACACCTTC.